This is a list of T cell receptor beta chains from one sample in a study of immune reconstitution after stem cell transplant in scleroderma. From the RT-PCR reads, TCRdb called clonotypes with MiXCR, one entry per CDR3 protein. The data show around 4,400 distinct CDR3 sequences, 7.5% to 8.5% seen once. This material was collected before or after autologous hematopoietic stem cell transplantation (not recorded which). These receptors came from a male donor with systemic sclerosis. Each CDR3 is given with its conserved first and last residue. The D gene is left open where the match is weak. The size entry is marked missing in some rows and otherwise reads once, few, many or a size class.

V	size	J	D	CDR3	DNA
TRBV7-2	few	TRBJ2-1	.	CASMAGTSFAAEQFF	TGTGCCAGCATGGCCGGGACTTCCTTCGCGGCTGAGCAGTTCTTC
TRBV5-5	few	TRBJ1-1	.	CASSFSGVTEAFF	TGTGCCAGCAGCTTTTCAGGGGTTACTGAAGCTTTCTTT
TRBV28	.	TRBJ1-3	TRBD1	CASSSTGVSGNTIYF	TGTGCCAGCAGTTCGACAGGGGTCTCTGGAAACACCATATATTTT
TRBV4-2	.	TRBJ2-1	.	CASSPKGSTDNEQFF	TGTGCCAGCAGCCCAAAGGGTTCTACGGACAATGAGCAGTTCTTC
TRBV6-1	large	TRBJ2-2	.	CASSEGEGVTGELFF	TGTGCCAGCAGTGAAGGAGAGGGAGTCACCGGGGAGCTGTTTTTT
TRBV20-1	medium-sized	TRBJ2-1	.	CSARGLGYNEQFF	TGCAGTGCTAGAGGGTTAGGTTACAATGAGCAGTTCTTC
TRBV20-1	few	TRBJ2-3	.	CSARAGGTDTQYF	TGCAGTGCTAGGGCAGGGGGCACAGATACGCAGTATTTT
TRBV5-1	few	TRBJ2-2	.	CASSRTDYTGELFF	TGCGCCAGCAGTCGGACAGATTACACCGGGGAGCTGTTTTTT
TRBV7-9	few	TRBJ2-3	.	CASSSGGAVDTDTQYF	TGTGCCAGCAGCTCAGGGGGGGCCGTCGACACAGATACGCAGTATTTT
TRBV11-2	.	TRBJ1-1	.	CASSLGTANTEAFF	TGTGCCAGCAGCTTAGGGACAGCGAACACTGAAGCTTTCTTT
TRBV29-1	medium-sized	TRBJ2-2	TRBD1	CSARSDRISTGELFF	TGCAGCGCCCGATCGGACAGGATCTCCACCGGGGAGCTGTTTTTT
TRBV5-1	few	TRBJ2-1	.	CASSSDNNNEQFF	TGCGCCAGCAGCTCCGACAATAACAATGAGCAGTTCTTC
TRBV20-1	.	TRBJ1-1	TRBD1	CSESPTGTEAFF	TGCAGTGAATCCCCGACAGGGACTGAAGCTTTCTTT
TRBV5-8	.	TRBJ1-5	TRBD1	CASSVGQGGNQPQHF	TGTGCCAGCAGCGTGGGACAGGGCGGCAATCAGCCCCAGCATTTT
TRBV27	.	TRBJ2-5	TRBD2	CASSSGAWETQYF	TGTGCCAGCAGCAGCGGGGCTTGGGAGACCCAGTACTTC
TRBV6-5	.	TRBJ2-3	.	CASSSVRLEADTQYF	TGTGCCAGCAGTTCAGTCAGGCTTGAGGCAGATACGCAGTATTTT
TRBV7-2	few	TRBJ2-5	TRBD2	CASSTRGGGQETQYF	TGTGCCAGCAGCACCCGGGGGGGAGGTCAAGAGACCCAGTACTTC
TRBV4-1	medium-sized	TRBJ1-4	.	CASSQDGSGPATNEKLFF	TGCGCCAGCAGCCAAGATGGTTCAGGGCCAGCAACTAATGAAAAACTGTTTTTT
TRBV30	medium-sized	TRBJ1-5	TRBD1	CAWSTRGRGNQPQHF	TGTGCCTGGAGTACTAGGGGGCGCGGAAATCAGCCCCAGCATTTT
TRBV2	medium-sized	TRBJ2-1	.	CASSAQIDTYNEQFF	TGTGCCAGCAGCGCCCAAATAGATACTTACAATGAGCAGTTCTTC
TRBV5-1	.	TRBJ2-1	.	CASSLSYEQFF	TGCGCCAGCAGCCTTAGTTACGAGCAGTTCTTC
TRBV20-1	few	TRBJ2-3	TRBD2	CSARVTGGEGGADTQYF	TGCAGTGCTAGAGTCACGGGAGGGGAGGGTGGAGCAGATACGCAGTATTTT
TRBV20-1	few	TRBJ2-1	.	CSARDQIRGEQFF	TGCAGTGCTAGAGATCAGATCCGGGGGGAGCAGTTCTTC
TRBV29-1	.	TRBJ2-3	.	CSAEGARPPTDTQYF	TGCAGCGCGGAAGGGGCTCGACCTCCCACAGATACGCAGTATTTT
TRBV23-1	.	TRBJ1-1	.	CASSPPVGTEAFF	TGCGCCAGCAGTCCCCCTGTGGGGACTGAAGCTTTCTTT
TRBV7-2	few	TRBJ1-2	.	CASSLEQAYGYTF	TGTGCCAGCAGCTTAGAACAGGCCTATGGCTACACCTTC
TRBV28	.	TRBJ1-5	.	CASSLGRNQPQHF	TGTGCCAGCAGTTTGGGACGGAATCAGCCCCAGCATTTT
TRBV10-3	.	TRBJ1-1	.	CAISETPADEAFF	TGTGCCATCAGCGAGACGCCGGCAGATGAAGCTTTCTTT
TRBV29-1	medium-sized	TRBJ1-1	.	CSVVSAGQGTEAFF	TGCAGCGTTGTATCCGCGGGGCAGGGCACTGAAGCTTTCTTT
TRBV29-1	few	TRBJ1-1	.	CSVRFRQETEAFF	TGCAGCGTCCGGTTCAGGCAGGAAACTGAAGCTTTCTTT
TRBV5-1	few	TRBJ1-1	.	CASSLQNSNTEAFF	TGCGCCAGCAGCTTACAGAACTCTAACACTGAAGCTTTCTTT
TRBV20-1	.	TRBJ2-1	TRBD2	CTARGVLTYNEQFF	TGCACCGCCCGGGGGGTTCTCACCTACAATGAGCAGTTCTTC
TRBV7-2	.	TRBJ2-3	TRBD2	CASRASGGPQYF	TGTGCCAGCAGGGCTAGCGGGGGGCCGCAGTATTTT
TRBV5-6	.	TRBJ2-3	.	CASSLRSDADTQYF	TGTGCCAGCAGCTTGAGGAGTGACGCAGATACGCAGTATTTT
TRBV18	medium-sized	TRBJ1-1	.	CASSPFEITNTEAFF	TGTGCCAGCTCACCCTTCGAAATTACCAACACTGAAGCTTTCTTT
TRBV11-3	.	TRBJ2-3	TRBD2	CASSSGLAGDTQYF	TGTGCCAGCAGCTCCGGACTAGCGGGGGATACGCAGTATTTT
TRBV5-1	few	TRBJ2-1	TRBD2	CASSFAGGPESEQFF	TGCGCCAGCAGCTTTGCGGGGGGGCCGGAGAGTGAGCAGTTCTTC
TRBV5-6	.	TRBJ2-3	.	CASSPAGLAALDTQYF	TGTGCCAGCAGCCCCGCGGGGCTAGCAGCGTTAGATACGCAGTATTTT
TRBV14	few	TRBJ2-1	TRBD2	CASTEGGRAYNEQFF	TGTGCCAGCACGGAAGGTGGGAGGGCCTACAATGAGCAGTTCTTC
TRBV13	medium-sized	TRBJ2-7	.	CASSLGLGYEQYF	TGTGCCAGCAGCTTAGGCCTGGGCTACGAGCAGTACTTC
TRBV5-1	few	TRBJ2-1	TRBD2	CASSPGTSARTGDNEQFF	TGCGCCAGCAGCCCCGGGACTAGCGCCAGAACGGGAGACAATGAGCAGTTCTTC
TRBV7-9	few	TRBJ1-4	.	CASSLRRGGEDEKLFF	TGTGCCAGCAGCCTCCGTAGAGGGGGGGAGGACGAAAAACTGTTTTTT
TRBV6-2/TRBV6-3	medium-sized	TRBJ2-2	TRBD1	CASSPRQGAMAGELFF	TGTGCCAGCAGCCCTAGACAGGGGGCTATGGCCGGGGAGCTGTTTTTT
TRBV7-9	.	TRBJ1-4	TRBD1	CASSFPTGGGEKLFF	TGTGCCAGCAGCTTCCCAACAGGGGGGGGTGAAAAACTGTTTTTT
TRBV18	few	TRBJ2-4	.	CASSPGLGRNIQYF	TGTGCCAGCTCACCGGGATTAGGGAGGAACATTCAGTACTTC
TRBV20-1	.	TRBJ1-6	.	CSARSSSDRGVNSPLHF	TGCAGTGCTAGAAGCTCTAGTGATAGGGGAGTTAATTCACCCCTCCACTTT
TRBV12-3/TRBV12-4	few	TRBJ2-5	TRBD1	CASSPGQNQETQYF	TGTGCCAGCAGTCCGGGACAGAACCAAGAGACCCAGTACTTC
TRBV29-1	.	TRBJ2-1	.	CSVNEIRSYNEQFF	TGCAGTGTCAACGAGATCCGCTCCTACAATGAGCAGTTCTTC
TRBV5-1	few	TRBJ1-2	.	CASSDTEPNYGYTF	TGCGCCAGCAGTGACACCGAACCTAACTATGGCTACACCTTC
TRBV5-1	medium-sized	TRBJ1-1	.	CASSPWAGVNTEAFF	TGCGCCAGCAGCCCTTGGGCAGGGGTGAACACTGAAGCTTTCTTT
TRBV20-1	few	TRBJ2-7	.	CSARGERYEQYF	TGCAGTGCTAGGGGGGAGCGCTACGAGCAGTACTTC
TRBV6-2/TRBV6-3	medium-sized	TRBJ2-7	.	CASSFTGREVPYEQYF	TGTGCCAGCAGCTTTACGGGCAGGGAGGTCCCCTACGAGCAGTACTTC
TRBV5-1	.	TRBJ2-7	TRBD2	CASSPSGRSSYEQYF	TGCGCCAGCAGTCCTAGCGGGAGGAGCTCCTACGAGCAGTACTTC